The rows below give T cell receptor beta chains drawn from one sample of a study of radiotherapy plus CTLA-4 blockade in lung cancer. Only in-frame clones appear in the TCRdb table, and some are missing; sequencing was by immunoSEQ multiplex PCR. The repertoire includes around 120,000 clones, 78% of them detected once, and approximately 5.5% sits in the top ten. Sequenced material: peripheral blood, taken from a patient treated with radiotherapy plus ipilimumab. All receptors derive from a human donor with non-small cell lung cancer who had a partial response to radiotherapy plus ipilimumab. The CDR3 runs from the conserved cysteine through the conserved F or W. The D gene is left open where the match is weak. The size field is filled for only some rows; it gives once, few, many or a size class.

v_call,clone_size,d_call,j_call,cdr3_nt,cdr3_aa
TRBV7-7,-,-,TRBJ2-5,TGTGCTAGCAGTCCGATCAGCCAAGAGACCCAGTACTTC,CASSPISQETQYF
TRBV28,-,TRBD2,TRBJ2-3,TGTGCCAGCAGCCATAGCGGGATCGGGGCAGATACGCAGTATTTT,CASSHSGIGADTQYF
TRBV9,-,TRBD2,TRBJ2-3,TGTGCCAGCAGCCCGGGGACTAGCGGGAGTGGGGCAGATACGCAGTATTTT,CASSPGTSGSGADTQYF
TRBV5-6,-,-,TRBJ2-2,TGTGCCAGCAGCTCGGTGGACCGGGACTCCGGGGAGCTGTTTTTT,CASSSVDRDSGELFF
TRBV6-1,-,-,TRBJ1-1,TGTGCCAGCAGGGTACAGGAAGCTTTCTTT,CASRVQEAFF
TRBV6-5,once,-,TRBJ1-1,TGTGCCAGCAGTGAACGGGGAGACACTGAAGCTTTCTTT,CASSERGDTEAFF
TRBV30,-,TRBD2,TRBJ2-4,TGTGCCTGGAGTGTTAGGGCTAGCGGGAGGTTAGCCAAAAACATTCAGTACTTC,CAWSVRASGRLAKNIQYF
TRBV4-1,-,-,TRBJ1-1,TGCGCCAGCAGCCAAACAGGGAACACTGAAGCTTTCTTT,CASSQTGNTEAFF
TRBV29-1,-,TRBD2,TRBJ2-5,TGCAGCGTTGAATTACTAGCGGAGACCCAGTACTTC,CSVELLAETQYF
TRBV5-1,-,-,TRBJ2-1,TGCGCCAGCAGCTTTAGAAACAATGAGCAGTTCTTC,CASSFRNNEQFF
TRBV6-1,-,-,TRBJ1-2,TGTGCCAGCAGTCCAAAGAGCCCCTATGGCTACACCTTC,CASSPKSPYGYTF
TRBV7-9,few,-,TRBJ1-1,TGTGCCAGCGGACTGCGGTCGAGGGTTGGGGTCCGGGACACTGAAGCTTTCTTT,CASGLRSRVGVRDTEAFF
TRBV5-1,-,-,TRBJ1-1,TGCGCCAGCAGCTCCGGGGAACCCGGCACTGAAGCTTTCTTT,CASSSGEPGTEAFF
TRBV7-7,-,TRBD2,TRBJ2-1,TGTGCTAGCAGCCCTAGCGGGAGTGTCTACAATGAGCAGTTCTTC,CASSPSGSVYNEQFF
TRBV28,-,TRBD1,TRBJ1-4,TGTGCCAGCAGTTTTGGGGACAGGGCTAATGAAAAACTGTTTTTT,CASSFGDRANEKLFF
TRBV10-2,few,-,TRBJ1-3,TGCGCCAGCAGTGATAGCAGGGATCAAAGCACCATATATTTT,CASSDSRDQSTIYF